These 14 T cell receptor beta chains were sequenced from one sample in a study of tumor and adjacent non-tumor tissue in lung cancer. The library came from three nested PCR rounds adapted from ARM-PCR protocols. TCRdb processed the multiplex PCR reads anew with MiXCR; each CDR3 protein has one entry. Here the sample spans fewer than 150,000 distinct CDR3 sequences, around 66% being singletons. This sample's RNA came from whole unsorted tissue. The sequenced sample was lung tumor tissue. Every receptor here comes from a man between 60 and 75 years old with small cell lung cancer.

This clonotype was observed at least ten times. The CDR3: CASSLDTSYYGEQFF. The DNA for the CDR3 is TGTGCCAGCAGCTTAGACACTAGTTATTACGGTGAGCAGTTCTTC. V gene TRBV11-2 combines with J gene TRBJ2-1, with D possibly TRBD2 on 5 matching bases. V was clipped by 0 bases and J by 9 bases, with 15 bases between them. The CDR3 spans 15 residues. From germline, CDR1 is SGHAT and CDR2 FQNNGV.

This clonotype was counted many times. J is TRBJ2-2 and V is TRBV29-1; D is ambiguous. Germline CDR1 and CDR2: SQVTM and ANQGSEA. With 1 base removed from V and 0 bases from J, the gap between germline ends came to 6 bases. This CDR3 region has 14 residues. Here the CDR3 DNA reads TGCAGCGTTGAAGGTGGGGCGAACACCGGGGAGCTGTTTTTT. Translation: CSVEGGANTGELFF.

CDR3 sequence (DNA): TGTGCCAGCAGTGAAGGGGAGTGGGAGCAGTACTTC. Protein sequence: CASSEGEWEQYF. The chain joins TRBV6-1 to TRBJ2-7; tentative D call: TRBD2 (5 bases). Trimming left V 1 base short and J 7 bases short, with 8 bases between. This CDR3 has 12 residues. Germline V gene lookup returns CDR1 MNHNS and CDR2 SASEGT.

Regarding this clonotype: At one of its ends the junction is not consistent with the germline gene, which may arise from a read error. The genes are TRBV11-2 and TRBJ1-2; 7 bases line up with TRBD1. This CDR3 spans 13 amino acids. Per the germline V gene, CDR1 is SGHAT and CDR2 is FQNNGV. The DNA for the CDR3 is TGTGTCAGCGGCTTCGACAGGGACTATGGCTACACCTTC. Protein: CVSGFDRDYGYTF. The complete variable domain, with remaining parts taken from reference TRBV11-2 and TRBJ1-2, reads EAGVAQSPRYKIIEKRQSVAFWCNPISGHATLYWYQQILGQGPKLLIQFQNNGVVDDSQLPKDRFSAERLKGVDSTLKIQPAKLEDSAVYLCVSGFDRDYGYTFGSGTRLTVV.

Points on this clonotype: This may stem from a read error, because a much larger clone lies one nucleotide away. This rearrangement joins TRBV4-2 to TRBJ2-1; D might be TRBD2 (5 bases). This CDR3 region has 21 residues. The V gene lost 0 bases and the J gene lost 7 bases, with 31 bases spanning the gap. CDR1 and CDR2 (germline): LGHNA, YNFKEQ. CDR3 sequence (DNA): TGTGCCAGCAGCCAAGATCTCGTCAAAATCACCATGAGGGCCGAAGGGAATGAGCAGTTCTTC. Amino acids: CASSQDLVKITMRAEGNEQFF.

Of note for this clonotype: The junction shows a germline mismatch at one end, possibly a read error. J is TRBJ2-2 and V is TRBV11-2; 7 nucleotides line up with TRBD1. Germline V gene data show CDR1 as SGHAT and CDR2 as FQNNGV. The CDR3 has 16 residues. In DNA, the CDR3 is TGTGTCAGCAGTTTAATTGATAGGGGGCAGACCGGGGAGCTGTTTTTT. Its translation is CVSSLIDRGQTGELFF.

A remark on this clonotype: At one of its ends the junction is not consistent with the germline gene, which may arise from a read error. J is TRBJ2-3 and V is TRBV5-5, with D hard to call. Germline V CDR1 and CDR2: SGHKS, YYEKEE (reference sequence). The CDR3 spans 14 residues. The CDR3 spells CASSLSRSVDTQYF. DNA of the CDR3: TGTGCCAGCAGCTTGAGCAGGAGTGTCGATACGCAATATTTT.

Concerning this clonotype: A read error may be the cause here, since a much bigger clone is one base away. The rearrangement links TRBV20-1 to TRBJ2-1, with 10 bases lining up with TRBD2. The V gene end was trimmed by 5 bases and the J gene end by 4 bases; junction bases not matched to a gene: 5. Germline V gives CDR1 DFQATT, CDR2 SNEGSKA (reference sequence). This CDR3 spans 14 amino acids. The CDR3 bases are TGCAGTGCTTGGAGGACTAGCGGTTACAATGAGCAGTTCTTC. Translated, it gives CSAWRTSGYNEQFF.

This clonotype has more than one count but fewer than ten. V is TRBV12-3 or TRBV12-4 and J is TRBJ1-6; tentative D call: TRBD1 (6 bases). V was trimmed by 5 bases and J by 7 bases, leaving 9 bases between them. The CDR3 covers 13 residues. CDR3 region: CASSQGWNSPLHF. The CDR3 DNA sequence: TGTGCCAGCAGTCAGGGGTGGAATTCACCCCTCCACTTT.

The table lists this clonotype with many counts. This chain uses TRBV6-1 with TRBJ1-2; 7 nucleotides align to TRBD1. Looked up from germline, CDR1 is MNHNS and CDR2 is SASEGT. The CDR3 totals 13 residues. J gave up 4 bases and V 5 bases, and 4 bases lay outside the gene matches. CDR3 loop: CASSLGQAYGYTF. CDR3 DNA: TGTGCCAGCAGTCTCGGACAGGCCTATGGCTACACCTTC.

There are a few counts of this clonotype. This chain uses TRBV20-1 with TRBJ2-3, with D tentatively TRBD2 (6 bases). This CDR3 spans 16 amino acids. Trimming took 3 bases from V and 4 from J, leaving 20 bases between them. CDR1 and CDR2 (germline): DFQATT, SNEGSKA (reference sequence). The CDR3 sequence: CSASRIRGLRADTQYF. For the CDR3, the DNA is TGCAGTGCTAGCCGAATTAGGGGACTCAGGGCAGATACGCAGTATTTT.

The V call is TRBV6-5, the J call TRBJ2-1; 11 nucleotides agree with TRBD2. CDR3 length equals 17 residues. CDR1 MNHEY and CDR2 SVGAGI come from the germline V gene. The V and J ends lost 7 bases and 5 bases, in that order; junction bases with no gene match: 13. CDR3 DNA sequence: TGTGCCAGCAATCACTCGATCTGGGGACTAGCGGACAATGAGCAGTTCTTC. Its protein product is CASNHSIWGLADNEQFF.

As concerns this clonotype: At one end the junction does not follow the germline gene, possibly because of a read error. This rearrangement joins TRBV12-3 or TRBV12-4 to TRBJ2-1, with 9 bases fitting TRBD1. This CDR3 region has 15 residues. Written as DNA, the CDR3 is TGTGCCAGGAGCAAAACAGGGGGCTCATGGGGTGAGCACTTCTTC. It encodes CARSKTGGSWGEHFF.

This clonotype was counted between two and nine times. A much larger clone sits a single nucleotide away, making a read error possible. V is TRBV4-2 and J is TRBJ2-7; no definite D call. V was shortened by 1 base and J by 3 bases, with 13 bases between the two germline ends. CDR1 LGHNA and CDR2 YNFKEQ come from the germline V gene. The length of the CDR3 is 15 residues. Here the CDR3 reads CASSQVRGEHYEQYF. The CDR3 DNA reads TGTGCCAGCAGCCAAGTGCGCGGAGAACACTACGAGCAGTACTTC.